The T cell receptor beta chain described here comes from a study of human T cells and chemical hapten exposure. Time point described: pre-sensitization, week 0. The treatment was: therapeutic diphenylcyclopropenone sensitization with weekly scalp DPC. Germline V CDR1 and CDR2: SGHTA, FQGNSA. The CDR3 extends over 14 amino acids. V was shortened by 2 bases and J by 6 bases, with 11 bases between the two germline ends. One entry per CDR3 protein results from TCRdb running MiXCR on the RACE reads. The sample contains fewer than 350,000 distinct CDR3 sequences, around 7% of which appear only once. This clonotype was observed a handful of times.

The genes are TRBV7-2 and TRBJ1-5; D might be TRBD1 (6 bases). This specimen was whole blood, taken in connection with sensitization to the hapten diphenylcyclopropenone (DPC). This sequence was found in a man aged 18 to 29 with alopecia areata. Some clones in this sample may be carry-over from other donors' samples. The CDR3 here is CASSLLGAGQPQHF. CDR3 coding DNA: TGTGCCAGCAGCTTACTGGGGGCTGGTCAGCCCCAGCATTTT.